This entry describes one T cell receptor (beta chain). Its target is not known. Germline V gene lookup returns CDR1 SNHLY and CDR2 FYNNEI. The CDR3 spans 13 residues. The V end was cut by 6 bases, the J end by 5 bases, with 14 bases between. This sample is part of a study of cytomegalovirus exposure and HLA in healthy donors. Study-wide results and caveats: High sensitivity and specificity were reportedly achieved when the classifier diagnosed cytomegalovirus status. Later analysis showed TCR association rates varying by HLA locus, highest for DRB1 and lowest for HLA-C.

Primers for the PCR totalled 60 Vbeta and 13 Jbeta. The assay was immunoSEQ multiplex PCR, and TCRdb's table has in-frame clones only and misses some. Recorded here are 200,000 or so clones; the top ten clones represent approximately 0.74%. This chain joins TRBV2 and TRBJ2-7; TRBD1 is a possible D gene (6 bases). This clonotype originated in a boy between 10 and 17 years old in good health and CMV-seronegative. The source material was PBMCs. The CDR3, as DNA: TGTGCCAGCAGGGAACTACAGGGCCACGAGCAGTACTTC. Translated, it gives CASRELQGHEQYF.